The sequence of this TCR beta chain was determined in a study of cytomegalovirus exposure and HLA in healthy donors (dated by TCRdb to about 2017). At the level of the whole study: According to a later analysis, the 120 or so validation repertoires were produced on the same platform as the 700 or so repertoires of the first cohort. The study aimed to test whether cataloging public T cell receptors could reveal signatures of past pathogen exposure. Besides the first cohort of roughly 660 subjects, a separate validation cohort made up of 90 to 150 different subjects was used. High-throughput TCR immunosequencing, statistical association of individual TCRs with disease status, and machine learning were combined to predict cytomegalovirus infection status. The paper as a whole reports these results and caveats: A total of 150 to 200 TCR beta chains were listed by the study as associated with cytomegalovirus. The classifier was reported to diagnose cytomegalovirus status with high specificity and sensitivity in both the original and validation cohorts. Most TCR sequences were seen in very few donors, while some public TCRs were found in many individuals. It was suggested by the authors that the approach could potentially be generalized to other disease states and immunological phenotypes. Subsequent analysis determined that TCRs grouped into clusters in the first cohort also showed a tendency toward co-occurrence across the 120 or so validation repertoires, and 94% of cluster scores exceeded 0. All 120 or so repertoires were used to score co-occurrence in the validation cohort in a later analysis, because that analysis had no HLA typing for the cohort. Three of the identified cytomegalovirus-associated TCR beta chains were confirmed in vitro to be specific for cytomegalovirus antigens.

Taken from the germline V gene, the CDR1 and CDR2 loops are SGHRS and YFSETQ. Spanning cysteine to phenylalanine, the CDR3 consists of 16 amino acids. Only the CDR3 part of the read is kept: 48 bases, read in frame from the first base. Trimming at the junction amounts to 0 bases on V and 5 bases on J, and the germline ends lie 12 bases apart. The donors were included in the validation cohort of over a hundred subjects, a group kept apart from the roughly 610-subject first cohort. The library was built by means of the immunoSEQ multiplex PCR assay. The authors' analysis ran thus. A statistical classification framework was built to diagnose cytomegalovirus status from the catalog of TCR beta chain sequences. TCRdb obtained this table from immuneACCESS and retained in-frame rearrangements with V and J assigned. These tables miss some clones; where compared with another copy, unresolved V genes account for less than half of the shortfall, and the remainder is unexplained. For V, J and clone size, that table is used; D and trimming come from the DNA. The sample table contains 110,000 to 150,000 clones; only one count was recorded for about 86% of them. 2.9% of the sample comes from the top ten.

This clone appeared once. Its antigen remains unidentified. One base away there is no much larger clone; base qualities are not given. Recombination joined TRBV5-1 with TRBJ1-6; matching of 5 bases hints at TRBD1 as the D gene. Sequencing was carried out using PBMCs. The receptor comes from a man between 18 and 29 years old in good health and CMV-seronegative. For the CDR3, the sequence is CASSLDGGANNSPLHF. The DNA is TGCGCCAGCAGCTTGGACGGGGGTGCGAATAATTCACCCCTCCACTTT.